This T cell receptor beta chain was captured in a study of a mutant IDH1 vaccine in newly diagnosed glioma. At the level of the study: In some groups vaccination began 4-6 weeks post-radiotherapy; others received it with temozolomide. Among treated patients, 62.5% were male and about 40% female, and mean age was approximately 40 years.

A note on this clone: The antigen is not known.

Clones were sequenced by immunoSEQ multiplex PCR, and TCRdb holds only the in-frame ones, with some missing. There are about 36,000 clones in the sample; around 80% occur only once, and less than 15% lies in the top ten. Time point denoted: week 11, during vaccination. Each dose of the vaccine consisted of 300 ug of mutant IDH1 20-mer peptide, with topical imiquimod. The study, taken as a whole, reports: Vaccination induced immune responses in around 94% of patients.

After removal of 6 bases from V and 9 bases from J, the junction contained 9 bases not matched to a gene. Germline V lookup: CDR1 MNHEY, CDR2 SVGAGI. The CDR3 is made up of 15 amino acids. The TCR comes from a young woman with glioma. Some clones in this sample may be carry-over from other donors' samples. The sequences come from peripheral blood mononuclear cells (PBMCs), collected from a glioma patient whose treatment included an IDH1 peptide vaccine. This chain links TRBV6-5 with TRBJ2-4; 12 bases fit TRBD2. The CDR3 DNA reads as TGTGCCAGCAGCCGACTAGCGGGAGATGGAGTCATTCAGTACTTC. Protein: CASSRLAGDGVIQYF.